The rows below give T cell receptor beta chains drawn from one sample of a study of beta chain features in type 1 diabetes. Using immunoSEQ multiplex PCR, the repertoire was profiled, and TCRdb retains in-frame clones only, with some absent. The sample records almost 350,000 clones, roughly 8.8% being singletons. The sample comprised central memory CD4+ T cells from blood. The origin of the receptors is a man under 40 with type 1 diabetes. Both conserved end residues are part of each CDR3. A D gene is named only where the DNA matches it firmly. Rows may omit the clone size; those that give it use once, few, many or a size class.

V gene	D gene	clone size	J gene	CDR3 DNA	CDR3 protein
TRBV7-2	.	.	TRBJ1-6	TGTGCCAGCAGCTTAGAGGTCCTTTCACCCCTCCACTTT	CASSLEVLSPLHF
TRBV4-3	.	.	TRBJ1-2	TGCGCCAGCAGCCAAGCGGGGTTACTGAGCTACACCTTC	CASSQAGLLSYTF
TRBV11-2	.	.	TRBJ2-4	TGTGCCAGCAGCTCAATCAGGGGATCCAAAAACATTCAGTACTTC	CASSSIRGSKNIQYF
TRBV5-1	TRBD1	few	TRBJ2-1	TGCGCCAGCAGCTTGGTGGGACAGAATAACAATGAGCAGTTCTTC	CASSLVGQNNNEQFF
TRBV7-2	.	.	TRBJ2-3	TGTGCCAGCAGCTTAGACCGTAGCACAGATACGCAGTATTTT	CASSLDRSTDTQYF
TRBV7-2	.	few	TRBJ2-7	TGTGCCAGCAGCCCGAGTCAGAGTGTGGGGATCTACGAGCAGTACTTC	CASSPSQSVGIYEQYF
TRBV30	.	.	TRBJ1-6	TGTGCCTGGAGTACAGGACAAAATTCACCCCTCCACTTT	CAWSTGQNSPLHF
TRBV5-1	TRBD1	few	TRBJ2-3	TGCGCCAGCAGCTCGGGACAGACAAAAACAGATACGCAGTATTTT	CASSSGQTKTDTQYF
TRBV10-3	.	few	TRBJ1-6	TGTGCTTCAAATGGGGCTGGGAATTCACCCCTCCACTTT	CASNGAGNSPLHF
TRBV5-6	.	.	TRBJ2-4	TGTGCCAGCAGCAGACGGGGGACCCTAGCCAAAAACATTCAGTACTTC	CASSRRGTLAKNIQYF
TRBV5-4	.	.	TRBJ2-1	TGTGCCAGCAGCTACAACTTAGGTGGCGGATCTACCTACAATGAGCAGTTCTTC	CASSYNLGGGSTYNEQFF
TRBV6-1	TRBD1	few	TRBJ2-3	TGTGCCAGCAGTGAGGGACAGACAGATACGCAGTATTTT	CASSEGQTDTQYF
TRBV29-1	TRBD1	few	TRBJ1-6	TGCAGCGCCAGGACAGGGACGAATAATTCACCCCTCCACTTT	CSARTGTNNSPLHF
TRBV19	TRBD2	.	TRBJ2-5	TGTGCCAGCAAGGCGCTAGCGGGGGCAAAGACCCAGTACTTC	CASKALAGAKTQYF
TRBV19	.	many	TRBJ1-2	TGTGCCAGTACCTCACGGGACTTTGGCTACACCTTC	CASTSRDFGYTF
TRBV28	TRBD2	.	TRBJ2-2	TGTGCCAGCAGTCCCCGACTAGCGGGGGTATTGTACACCGGGGAGCTGTTTTTT	CASSPRLAGVLYTGELFF
TRBV19	.	.	TRBJ2-7	TGTGCCAGTAGTATTGAGGTCCCAGGAAGCGCCTACGAGCAGTACTTC	CASSIEVPGSAYEQYF
TRBV23-1	.	.	TRBJ1-4	TGCGCCAACCCGACCCCCCGCAGAATGTTTTTT	CANPTPRRMFF
TRBV4-3	.	few	TRBJ2-5	TGCGCCAGCAGCCAAGATCACAACAGACAAGAGACCCAGTACTTC	CASSQDHNRQETQYF
TRBV6-1	.	.	TRBJ2-7	TGTGCCAGCAGTGATACCTTACAGGGGAGGCACTACGAGCAGTACTTC	CASSDTLQGRHYEQYF
TRBV7-6	.	once	TRBJ2-2	TGTGCCAGCAGCTCCAATATGCAGGTTACAAACACCGGGGAGCTGTTTTTT	CASSSNMQVTNTGELFF
TRBV5-6	TRBD2	.	TRBJ2-1	TGTGCCAGCAGCTTGGTGGCTAGCGGGGGGAACAATGAGCAGTTCTTC	CASSLVASGGNNEQFF
TRBV6-5	.	few	TRBJ2-3	TGTGCCAGCAATACCGGGAGAGCCACAGATACGCAGTATTTT	CASNTGRATDTQYF